The 29 T cell receptor beta chains below come from one sample, sequenced in a study of blood T cell repertoires in COVID-19. Clones were read by immunoSEQ multiplex PCR, and TCRdb kept only the in-frame ones, dropping some. This sample has around 100,000 clones; around 80% occur once, and the top ten carry approximately 25%. Sequencing was performed on peripheral blood. Receptors were obtained from a human donor in a cohort sampled during active COVID-19.

This clone has more than one count but fewer than ten. The chain carries TRBV28 and TRBJ1-2; the D is unclear. This CDR3 spans 11 amino acids. The ends were cut back, 6 bases at V and 5 bases at J, with 7 bases in the middle. Germline assignment: CDR1 MDHEN and CDR2 SYDVKM. CDR3 nucleotide sequence: TGTGCCAGCAGCCAGAAATATGGCTACACCTTC. Amino acids: CASSQKYGYTF.

The CDR3 protein is CASSDRLSNYGYTF. The CDR3 DNA reads TGTGCCAGCAGTGACAGGCTATCGAACTATGGCTACACCTTC. The rearrangement joins TRBV28 to TRBJ1-2; tentatively, D is TRBD1 (6 bases). Trimming stripped 5 bases from V and 2 bases from J, with 12 bases between. The CDR3 is made up of 14 amino acids. CDR1 is MDHEN and CDR2 is SYDVKM in the germline V gene.

The genes are TRBV27 and TRBJ2-1; possible D gene TRBD1, 6 bases. Germline-derived CDR1 and CDR2 are MNHEY and SMNVEV (reference sequence). The V end lost 3 bases, the J end lost 6 bases, and 21 bases lay between the germline ends. This CDR3 has 17 residues. The CDR3 DNA sequence: TGTGCCAGCAGTTTCCTCCGTGGGGGCGCGCAGGTCAATGAGCAGTTCTTC. Its protein is CASSFLRGGAQVNEQFF.

The CDR3 coding sequence is TGCAGCGTATTAGGGGGCGCGGACAATCAGCCCCAGCATTTT. This sequence encodes CSVLGGADNQPQHF. This sequence joins TRBV29-1 and TRBJ1-5; 7 bases match TRBD1. CDR1 and CDR2 from the germline V gene are SQVTM and ANQGSEA. Germline trimming cut 6 bases from V and 3 bases from J; bases unmatched to any gene: 8. The length of the CDR3 is 14 residues.

The rearrangement joins TRBV25-1 to TRBJ2-2; 9 bases agree with TRBD1. After removal of 6 bases from V and 2 bases from J, the junction contained 1 base not matched to a gene. The CDR3 runs 14 residues. Germline V gene sequence: CDR1 MGHDK, CDR2 SYGVNS. The CDR3, as DNA: TGTGCCAGCAGGGACAGGGGAAACACCGGGGAGCTGTTTTTT. It encodes CASRDRGNTGELFF.

The chain recombines TRBV19 with TRBJ2-3; 10 bases agree with TRBD2. The CDR3 length is 18 residues. V shed 5 bases and J 2 bases; nucleotides not matched to a gene: 13. Germline loops: CDR1 LNHDA, CDR2 SQIVND (reference sequence). The CDR3 DNA reads TGTGCCAGTAGTCTCCGCCCCAGCGGGGGGGCCGTCACAGATACGCAGTATTTT. This translates into CASSLRPSGGAVTDTQYF. The full variable domain, its missing parts supplied by reference TRBV19 and TRBJ2-3, is DGGITQSPKYLFRKEGQNVTLSCEQNLNHDAMYWYRQDPGQGLRLIYYSQIVNDFQKGDIAEGYSVSREKKESFPLTVTSAQKNPTAFYLCASSLRPSGGAVTDTQYFGPGTRLTVL.

The chain carries TRBV18 and TRBJ1-3, with D possibly matching TRBD1 (6 bases). Trimming removed 6 bases at V and 1 base at J, with 16 bases between. The length of the CDR3 is 16 residues. Germline CDR1 reads KGHSH; CDR2 reads LQKENI. The CDR3 loop reads CASSPTSGVSGNTIYF. DNA of the CDR3: TGTGCCAGCTCGCCCACTTCAGGGGTATCTGGAAACACCATATATTTT.

This sequence joins TRBV5-1 and TRBJ2-5; weak D call: TRBD1 (6 bases). V was cut by 4 bases and J by 1 base, with 14 bases left in between. The CDR3 consists of 15 residues. Looked up from germline, CDR1 is SGHRS and CDR2 is YFSETQ. The CDR3 is CASSTPGHPQETQYF. CDR3 in DNA: TGCGCCAGCAGCACGCCGGGACATCCCCAAGAGACCCAGTACTTC. Based on the CDR3 plus reference TRBV5-1 and TRBJ2-5, the full variable domain is KAGVTQTPRYLIKTRGQQVTLSCSPISGHRSVSWYQQTPGQGLQFLFEYFSETQRNKGNFPGRFSGRQFSNSRSEMNVSTLELGDSALYLCASSTPGHPQETQYFGPGTRLLVL.

The chain carries TRBV9 and TRBJ1-2, with a weak D call TRBD1 (6 bases). The CDR3 length is 17 residues. The germline V and J ends were trimmed by 0 bases and 13 bases, with 28 bases remaining between them. Germline V lookup: CDR1 SGDLS, CDR2 YYNGEE. This chain's CDR3 is CASSVATEGDVRRSGTF. In nucleotides, the CDR3 is TGTGCCAGCAGCGTAGCTACTGAGGGGGACGTTCGCCGATCCGGCACCTTC.

The V and J genes are TRBV19 and TRBJ2-7; 7 nucleotides agree with TRBD2. The CDR3 is 14 residues long. Germline V gene sequence: CDR1 LNHDA, CDR2 SQIVND (reference sequence). V trimming: 5 bases; J trimming: 2 bases; junction bases outside the gene matches: 6. CDR3: CASSPREGPYEQYF. DNA of the CDR3: TGTGCCAGTAGTCCCAGGGAGGGTCCCTACGAGCAGTACTTC. The full variable domain, its missing parts supplied by reference TRBV19 and TRBJ2-7, is DGGITQSPKYLFRKEGQNVTLSCEQNLNHDAMYWYRQDPGQGLRLIYYSQIVNDFQKGDIAEGYSVSREKKESFPLTVTSAQKNPTAFYLCASSPREGPYEQYFGPGTRLTVT.

This clone was found a few times. V gene TRBV10-2 combines with J gene TRBJ2-7, with 10 bases that match TRBD1. The CDR3 spans 16 residues. CDR1 is WSHSY, CDR2 SAAADI, per germline. With V trimmed by 3 bases and J by 7 bases, 12 bases remained unmatched. This chain's CDR3 is CASSDPGGQGSREQYF. The DNA for the CDR3 is TGCGCCAGCAGTGACCCGGGGGGACAGGGGAGTCGGGAGCAGTACTTC.

V is TRBV5-1 and J is TRBJ1-5; TRBD1 matches at 8 bases. CDR3 length equals 15 residues. Trimming cost V 0 bases and J 7 bases; bases outside gene matches: 6. Germline V lookup: CDR1 SGHRS, CDR2 YFSETQ. The CDR3: CASSLGDRSEQPQHF. CDR3 sequence (DNA): TGCGCCAGCAGCTTGGGGGACAGGTCGGAGCAGCCCCAGCATTTT.

Only a few counts were recorded for this clone. The identical CDR3 is also encoded by other nucleotide sequences in the sample. V gene TRBV5-4 combines with J gene TRBJ1-1; D unresolved. This CDR3 region has 13 residues. Between the trimmed V and J ends, which lost 3 bases and 0 bases, there was a span of 6 bases. Germline V lookup: CDR1 SGHNT, CDR2 YYREEE (reference sequence). The CDR3 DNA is TGTGCCAGCAGCTCCGGGATGAACACTGAAGCTTTCTTT. Translation gives CASSSGMNTEAFF.

J is TRBJ1-4 and V is TRBV28; D possibly corresponds to TRBD1 (5 bases). This CDR3 is 12 amino acids long. Germline V gene lookup returns CDR1 MDHEN and CDR2 SYDVKM. The V gene lost 2 bases and the J gene lost 7 bases, with 5 bases spanning the gap. The DNA for the CDR3 is TGTGCCAGCAGTTTACAGGGTGAAAAACTGTTTTTT. Translating gives CASSLQGEKLFF.

The chain employs TRBV18 and TRBJ2-4, with 8 bases aligning to TRBD1. CDR3 length: 15 amino acids. Germline lookup yields CDR1 KGHSH and CDR2 LQKENI. V was pared by 0 bases and J by 8 bases, with 6 bases of the junction left unmatched. This CDR3 is CASSPPAQGQDIQYF. The CDR3 DNA follows: TGTGCCAGCTCACCACCGGCCCAGGGACAGGACATTCAGTACTTC.

This chain's CDR3 is CASSQIGLAGEQFF. DNA for the CDR3: TGTGCCAGCAGCCAGATAGGACTAGCGGGTGAGCAGTTCTTC. This chain connects TRBV14 to TRBJ2-1; 11 nucleotides agree with TRBD2. V shed 3 bases and J 9 bases; nucleotides not matched to a gene: 4. There are 14 residues in the CDR3. Germline CDR1 SGHDN, CDR2 FVKESK.

This clone has just one count. This rearrangement joins TRBV6-5 to TRBJ2-5, with D possibly being TRBD2 (5 bases). The germline CDR1 and CDR2 sequences are MNHEY and SVGAGI. Trimming stripped 7 bases from V and 1 base from J, with 10 bases between. There are 13 residues in the CDR3. The CDR3 DNA sequence: TGTGCCAGCACCGGAGGATTCCAAGAGACCCAGTACTTC. It is translated as CASTGGFQETQYF.

V usage is TRBV5-5 and J usage is TRBJ1-5; 8 nucleotides match TRBD1. The CDR3 spans 14 residues. V was clipped by 4 bases and J by 6 bases; unmatched bases: 6. Germline loops: CDR1 SGHKS, CDR2 YYEKEE (reference sequence). CDR3: CASSPRTGSQPQHF. CDR3 nucleotides: TGTGCCAGCAGCCCGAGGACAGGGAGTCAGCCCCAGCATTTT.

The chain combines TRBV5-1 with TRBJ2-7; 8 positions agree with TRBD1. Germline V gene sequence: CDR1 SGHRS, CDR2 YFSETQ. Germline trimming cut 0 bases from V and 2 bases from J; bases unmatched to any gene: 1. This CDR3 is built from 14 residues. The CDR3 region has the DNA TGCGCCAGCAGCTTGGGGGACAGGCCCTACGAGCAGTACTTC. This sequence encodes CASSLGDRPYEQYF.

The V and J genes are TRBV21-1 and TRBJ2-7; no DNA check was done on the table's D call, TRBD2. TRBV21-1 is a pseudogene. There are 15 residues in the CDR3. CDR3 in DNA: TGTGCCAGCAGCAAGACGACGGGAGCGGGCCACGAGCAGTACTTC. It is translated as CASSKTTGAGHEQYF.

This clone was counted many times. The chain links TRBV28 to TRBJ1-1; D perhaps matches TRBD1 (5 bases). The CDR3 length is 13 residues. The germline V and J ends were trimmed by 6 bases and 0 bases, with 8 bases remaining between them. The germline gives CDR1 MDHEN, CDR2 SYDVKM. CDR3: CASSQGLNTEAFF. The CDR3 region has the DNA TGTGCCAGCAGCCAGGGATTGAACACTGAAGCTTTCTTT.

V is TRBV5-1 and J is TRBJ1-3; D is uncertain. Germline V gene data show CDR1 as SGHRS and CDR2 as YFSETQ. Trimming took 0 bases from V and 0 from J, leaving 4 bases between them. CDR3 length: 14 amino acids. The CDR3 loop is CASSLAVSGNTIYF. Written as DNA, the CDR3 is TGCGCCAGCAGCTTGGCGGTCTCTGGAAACACCATATATTTT.

V gene TRBV19 combines with J gene TRBJ2-5, with D possibly being TRBD2 (6 bases). Per germline, CDR1 LNHDA and CDR2 SQIVND (reference sequence). CDR3 length: 14 amino acids. The V end was cut by 6 bases, the J end by 5 bases, with 16 bases between. The CDR3 DNA sequence: TGTGCCAGTAGCCCTAGCGCCCTGCGGGAGACCCAGTACTTC. Translating gives CASSPSALRETQYF.

This clone was recorded a few times. The chain couples TRBV14 to TRBJ1-1; TRBD1 matches 8 bases. V lost 0 bases and J lost 0; bases outside the gene matches: 3. The CDR3 sequence is 16 residues long. CDR1 is SGHDN, CDR2 FVKESK, per germline. Here the CDR3 DNA reads TGTGCCAGCAGCCAAGATTGGGGACAGGTGAACACTGAAGCTTTCTTT. This encodes CASSQDWGQVNTEAFF.

This clone has only one observation. The gene calls are TRBV28 and TRBJ1-6, with TRBD1 as a possible D gene (6 bases). Looked up from germline, CDR1 is MDHEN and CDR2 is SYDVKM. This CDR3 has 15 amino acids. The V end was cut by 7 bases, the J end by 6 bases, with 16 bases between. DNA for the CDR3: TGTGCCAGCACCGAAACAGGGAACTCTAATTCACCCCTCCACTTT. Its protein product is CASTETGNSNSPLHF.

This chain connects TRBV6-5 to TRBJ1-1, with 8 bases aligning to TRBD1. The CDR3 runs 16 residues. Germline V CDR1 and CDR2: MNHEY, SVGAGI. Trimming at V came to 2 bases and at J to 3 bases, leaving 8 bases not matched to a gene. The CDR3 bases are TGTGCCAGCAGTTACAGGGCAGGGGGCTCGCACACTGAAGCTTTCTTT. Protein: CASSYRAGGSHTEAFF.

DNA for the CDR3: TGCGCCAGCAGCTTGGAAACAACGAACACCGGGGAGCTGTTTTTT. Translation: CASSLETTNTGELFF. The chain joins TRBV5-1 to TRBJ2-2, with D unclear. This CDR3 is 15 amino acids long. Germline CDR1 reads SGHRS; CDR2 reads YFSETQ. Trimming stripped 0 bases from V and 0 bases from J, with 6 bases between. Using reference TRBV5-1 and TRBJ2-2 for the parts outside the CDR3, the full variable domain is KAGVTQTPRYLIKTRGQQVTLSCSPISGHRSVSWYQQTPGQGLQFLFEYFSETQRNKGNFPGRFSGRQFSNSRSEMNVSTLELGDSALYLCASSLETTNTGELFFGEGSRLTVL.

This sequence joins TRBV28 and TRBJ2-5, with 11 bases that match TRBD2. The CDR3 runs to 16 residues. Germline V CDR1 and CDR2: MDHEN, SYDVKM. The J segment lost 1 base and the V segment lost 4 bases, leaving 5 bases of the junction unmatched. CDR3 DNA sequence: TGTGCCAGCAGTTCACTAGCGGGAGAGATCCAAGAGACCCAGTACTTC. As protein: CASSSLAGEIQETQYF.

This rearrangement joins TRBV27 to TRBJ2-1; 10 bases match TRBD2. The CDR3 is 15 amino acids. Germline V gives CDR1 MNHEY, CDR2 SMNVEV (reference sequence). V trimming: 8 bases; J trimming: 3 bases; junction bases outside the gene matches: 7. The chain's CDR3 is CASPISGGCYNEQFF. Written as DNA, the CDR3 is TGTGCCAGCCCCATTAGCGGGGGGTGCTACAATGAGCAGTTCTTC.